Below are 11 T cell receptor beta chains sequenced from a single sample in a study of breast tumors, draining lymph nodes, adjacent tissues. Breast cancer patients provided tissue from their axillary draining lymph nodes. TCRdb passed the multiplex PCR reads through MiXCR, listing each CDR3 protein once. Among around 110,000 distinct CDR3 sequences, about 29% were seen once, and the ten largest hold 4.5% to 7%. The sample taken for sequencing was axillary lymph node tissue. The receptor source for this set is a female donor with breast cancer. Some clones in this sample may be carry-over from other donors' samples.

The V gene is TRBV25-1, the J gene TRBJ2-3; D is unclear. With 3 bases removed from V and 0 bases from J, the gap between germline ends came to 28 bases. Germline V gives CDR1 MGHDK, CDR2 SYGVNS. The CDR3 spans 21 residues. The CDR3: CASSEDTSRANLLDSTDTQYF. CDR3 DNA: TGTGCCAGCAGTGAGGATACCTCACGGGCAAACCTTCTCGACAGCACAGATACGCAGTATTTT.

This clonotype was recorded only once. A much larger clone differs by one base, so this may be a read error. The chain joins TRBV27 to TRBJ2-7, with TRBD1 matching over 9 bases. The germline gives CDR1 MNHEY, CDR2 SMNVEV (reference sequence). The length of the CDR3 is 14 residues. The CDR3 protein is CAGSFGTGFYEQYF. The DNA of the CDR3 is TGTGCCGGCAGTTTCGGGACAGGGTTTTACGAGCAGTACTTC.

Comment on this clonotype: A much larger clone lies a single base off, so this may be a read error. The chain combines TRBV9 with TRBJ2-1; TRBD2 aligns across 10 bases. Germline loops: CDR1 SGDLS, CDR2 YYNGEE. The CDR3 is 15 residues long. Written as DNA, the CDR3 is TGTGCCAGCAGCAGTAGCGGGGGGTACTACAATGAGCCGTTCTTC. It translates to CASSSSGGYYNEPFF.

This clonotype was picked up many times. A much larger clone is a single base away; this may be a read error. This chain uses TRBV29-1 with TRBJ1-2, with D hard to call. Germline V CDR1 and CDR2: SQVTM, ANQGSEA. The CDR3 is made up of 11 amino acids. The V end was cut by 4 bases, the J end by 7 bases, with 10 bases between. CDR3 nucleotide sequence: TGCAGCGTTGCGGCAGGAGGTGGCTACACCTTC. Residues: CSVAAGGGYTF.

This clonotype was seen many times. The rearrangement links TRBV7-8 to TRBJ2-7; D possibly corresponds to TRBD2 (6 bases). This CDR3 is built from 15 residues. Germline V gene sequence: CDR1 SGHVS, CDR2 FQNEAQ. Trimming pared 5 bases from V and 4 bases from J, leaving 18 bases between. The DNA for the CDR3 is TGTGCCAGCAGCCCCAGGATAGCGGCTTCTTACGAGCAGTACTTC. Its translation is CASSPRIAASYEQYF.

This clonotype was seen many times. The rearrangement joins TRBV7-9 to TRBJ1-1; D remains unclear. Germline CDR1 and CDR2: SEHNR and FQNEAQ (reference sequence). The CDR3 extends over 14 amino acids. The V end was cut by 0 bases, the J end by 1 base, with 6 bases between. CDR3 region: CASSLADRNTEAFF. The CDR3 DNA reads as TGTGCCAGCAGCTTAGCTGACCGGAACACTGAAGCTTTCTTT.

This clonotype came up once. No conserved phenylalanine or tryptophan ends this CDR3, so it is likely a read error. The chain couples TRBV3-1 to TRBJ2-3; the match to TRBD2 covers 7 bases. The germline V gene has CDR1 LGHDT and CDR2 YNNKEL (reference sequence). This CDR3 comprises 16 residues. CDR3 DNA: TGCGCCAGCAGCACCACCCCTAGCGGAAGCACAGATACGCAGTATCTT. Its protein is CASSTTPSGSTDTQYL.

This clonotype was counted many times. The J gene is TRBJ2-7, the V gene TRBV6-6; 8 bases fit TRBD2. CDR1 is MNHNY, CDR2 SVGAGI, per germline (reference sequence). With 5 bases clipped from V and 3 bases from J, the junction kept 3 bases outside the gene matches. The length of the CDR3 is 13 residues. The CDR3, as DNA: TGTGCCAGCAGTCACGGGGGGGGCTACGAGCAGTACTTC. Translated: CASSHGGGYEQYF.

Many counts were recorded for this clonotype. The rearrangement uses TRBV6-5 and TRBJ2-2, with unresolved D. The V and J ends lost 6 bases and 5 bases respectively, with 10 bases between them. Germline loops: CDR1 MNHEY, CDR2 SVGAGI. The CDR3 runs 13 residues. Here the CDR3 DNA reads TGTGCCAGCAGCCCCTATGGAACCGGGGAGCTGTTTTTT. The encoded protein is CASSPYGTGELFF.

In regard to this clonotype: At one end the junction does not follow the germline gene, possibly because of a read error. This chain uses TRBV6-1 with TRBJ2-2; 9 nucleotides match TRBD2. In germline, CDR1 is MNHNS, CDR2 SASEGT. The CDR3 is 16 residues long. The CDR3 here is CATPLPLAGITGELFF. CDR3 sequence (DNA): TGCGCCACACCCCTACCACTAGCGGGTATTACCGGGGAGCTGTTTTTT.

This chain joins TRBV5-5 and TRBJ2-5; 14 bases are shared with TRBD2. The CDR3 is 17 residues long. With V trimmed by 0 bases and J by 2 bases, 3 bases remained unmatched. Germline V gene sequence: CDR1 SGHKS, CDR2 YYEKEE (reference sequence). The CDR3 DNA reads as TGTGCCAGCAGCTTGGGACTAGCGGGAGGGATACAAGAGACCCAGTACTTC. Encoded protein: CASSLGLAGGIQETQYF.